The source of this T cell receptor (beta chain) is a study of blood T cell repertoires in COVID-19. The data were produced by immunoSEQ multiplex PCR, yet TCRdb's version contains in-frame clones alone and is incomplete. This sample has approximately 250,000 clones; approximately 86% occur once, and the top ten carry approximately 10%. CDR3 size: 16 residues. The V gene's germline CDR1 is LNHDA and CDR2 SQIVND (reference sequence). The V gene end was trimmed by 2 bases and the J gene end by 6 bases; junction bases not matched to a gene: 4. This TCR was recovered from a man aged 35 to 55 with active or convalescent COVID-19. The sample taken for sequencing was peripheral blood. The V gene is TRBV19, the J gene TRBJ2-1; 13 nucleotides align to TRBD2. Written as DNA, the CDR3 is TGTGCCAGTAGTATACGACTAGCGGGGGGAAGCAATGAGCAGTTCTTC. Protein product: CASSIRLAGGSNEQFF.